A single sample is the source of the 10 T cell receptor beta chains below, sequenced in a study of shared clonotypes between healthy human individuals. Sequenced by immunoSEQ multiplex PCR; TCRdb stores in-frame clones only, minus some. This sample has 850,000 to 1,200,000 clones; more than 60% occur once, and the top ten carry approximately 1.5%. The sequenced material came from memory CD4+ T cells sorted from blood. As to subset: CD45RA-negative fraction. All receptors come from a young man in good health.

The chain uses TRBV29-1 and TRBJ2-1; D remains ambiguous. V was clipped by 0 bases and J by 2 bases, with 20 bases between them. The CDR3 is 18 residues long. The germline V gene encodes CDR1 SQVTM and CDR2 ANQGSEA. DNA of the CDR3: TGCAGCGTTGAAGATCTTAGTGGGTTGGGTCCAACCTACAATGAGCAGTTCTTC. It specifies CSVEDLSGLGPTYNEQFF.

The V gene is TRBV5-4, the J gene TRBJ2-5; 7 nucleotides line up with TRBD1. Germline CDR1 and CDR2: SGHNT and YYREEE (reference sequence). Trimming cost V 4 bases and J 1 base; bases outside gene matches: 7. The CDR3 spans 15 residues. In DNA form, the CDR3 reads TGTGCCAGCAGCGTCCCGGGACAGCTCCAAGAGACCCAGTACTTC. Translating it yields CASSVPGQLQETQYF.

This clone was counted a single time. The chain is built from TRBV27 and TRBJ1-2; D is possibly TRBD1 (5 bases). This CDR3 is built from 16 residues. The V end was cut by 4 bases, the J end by 8 bases, with 23 bases between. Per germline, CDR1 MNHEY and CDR2 SMNVEV (reference sequence). Here the CDR3 reads CASSSKGIATVQGYTF. DNA for the CDR3: TGTGCCAGCAGTTCCAAGGGCATTGCGACAGTTCAGGGCTACACCTTC.

This chain joins TRBV19 and TRBJ1-1, with no clear D. Germline assignment: CDR1 LNHDA and CDR2 SQIVND (reference sequence). The CDR3 covers 13 residues. V lost 7 bases and J 1 base, leaving 10 bases between the germline ends. The CDR3 sequence is CASTYTSNTEAFF. The CDR3 DNA follows: TGTGCCAGTACCTACACCTCGAACACTGAAGCTTTCTTT.

The chain employs TRBV5-1 and TRBJ2-1; no firm D call. CDR1 and CDR2 (germline): SGHRS, YFSETQ. V lost 0 bases and J lost 6, with 16 bases in between. There are 16 residues in the CDR3. The CDR3 protein is CASSLEPQAKLNEQFF. The CDR3 DNA reads TGCGCCAGCAGCTTGGAACCTCAGGCCAAGCTCAATGAGCAGTTCTTC.

The rearrangement uses TRBV5-8 and TRBJ2-7, with 12 bases identical to TRBD1. Germline trimming cut 5 bases from V and 5 bases from J; bases unmatched to any gene: 8. Germline values: CDR1 SGHTS, CDR2 YDEGEE. This CDR3 contains 15 residues. CDR3 loop: CASSYGTGGFNEQYF. CDR3 coding DNA: TGTGCCAGCAGTTATGGGACAGGGGGCTTCAACGAGCAGTACTTC.

The chain links TRBV19 to TRBJ2-1, with 11 bases identical to TRBD2. This CDR3 comprises 16 residues. Germline-derived CDR1 and CDR2 are LNHDA and SQIVND (reference sequence). V lost 6 bases to trimming and J lost 5 bases; unmatched junction nucleotides: 9. The CDR3 loop is CASSPHSGGADNEQFF. The CDR3 DNA reads as TGTGCCAGTAGCCCTCATAGCGGGGGGGCAGACAATGAGCAGTTCTTC.

The CDR3: CASSHGTAYHNEQFF. In DNA form, the CDR3 reads TGTGCCAGCAGCCACGGGACAGCCTACCACAATGAGCAGTTCTTC. V is TRBV7-9 and J is TRBJ2-1, with 7 bases lining up with TRBD1. The V segment lost 5 bases and the J segment 5 bases; nucleotides outside the gene matches: 9. CDR3 length: 15 residues. Germline values: CDR1 SEHNR, CDR2 FQNEAQ (reference sequence).

Many counts were recorded for this clone. The rearrangement joins TRBV25-1 to TRBJ1-4; D is undetermined. Between the trimmed V and J ends, which lost 3 bases and 8 bases, there was a span of 13 bases. Germline values: CDR1 MGHDK, CDR2 SYGVNS. The CDR3 is made up of 14 amino acids. The chain's CDR3 is CASSDHGSREKLFF. The CDR3 DNA sequence: TGTGCCAGCAGTGATCACGGGTCTCGGGAAAAACTGTTTTTT.

The chain has TRBV10-2 and TRBJ2-3; TRBD2 agrees at 8 bases. The J segment lost 3 bases and the V segment lost 6 bases, leaving 5 bases of the junction unmatched. CDR3 length: 14 residues. Per germline, CDR1 WSHSY and CDR2 SAAADI. CDR3 loop: CASRIAGRTDTQYF. CDR3 coding DNA: TGCGCCAGCAGGATAGCGGGAAGGACAGATACGCAGTATTTT.